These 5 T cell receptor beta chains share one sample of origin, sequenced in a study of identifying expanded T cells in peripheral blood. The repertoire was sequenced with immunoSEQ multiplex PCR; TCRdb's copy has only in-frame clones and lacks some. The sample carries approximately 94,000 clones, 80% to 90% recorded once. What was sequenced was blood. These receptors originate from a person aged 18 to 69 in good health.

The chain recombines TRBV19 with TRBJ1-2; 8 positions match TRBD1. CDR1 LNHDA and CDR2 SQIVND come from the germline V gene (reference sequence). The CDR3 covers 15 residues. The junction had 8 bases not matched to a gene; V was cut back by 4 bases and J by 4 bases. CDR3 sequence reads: CASSTNSGGGYGYTF. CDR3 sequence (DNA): TGTGCCAGTAGTACAAACTCAGGGGGCGGCTATGGCTACACCTTC. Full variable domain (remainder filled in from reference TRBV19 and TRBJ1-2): DGGITQSPKYLFRKEGQNVTLSCEQNLNHDAMYWYRQDPGQGLRLIYYSQIVNDFQKGDIAEGYSVSREKKESFPLTVTSAQKNPTAFYLCASSTNSGGGYGYTFGSGTRLTVV.

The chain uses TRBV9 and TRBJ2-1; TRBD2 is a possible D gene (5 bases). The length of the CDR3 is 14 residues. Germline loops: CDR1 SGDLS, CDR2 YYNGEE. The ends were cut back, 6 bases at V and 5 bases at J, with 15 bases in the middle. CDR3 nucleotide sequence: TGTGCCAGCACCACTAGACTCTCTAACAATGAGCAGTTCTTC. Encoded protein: CASTTRLSNNEQFF.

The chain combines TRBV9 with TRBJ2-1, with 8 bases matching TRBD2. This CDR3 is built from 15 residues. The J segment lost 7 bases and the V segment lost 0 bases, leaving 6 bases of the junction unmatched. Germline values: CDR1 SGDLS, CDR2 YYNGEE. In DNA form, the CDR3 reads TGTGCCAGCAGCGTAGGAGGGACTAGTGGTAATGAGCAGTTCTTC. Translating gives CASSVGGTSGNEQFF.

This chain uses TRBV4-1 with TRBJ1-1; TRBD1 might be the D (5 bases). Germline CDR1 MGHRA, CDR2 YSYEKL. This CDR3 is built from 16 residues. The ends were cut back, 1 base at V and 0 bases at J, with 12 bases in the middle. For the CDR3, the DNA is TGCGCCAGCAGCCAAGTTCAGGGAATGGTGAACACTGAAGCTTTCTTT. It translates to CASSQVQGMVNTEAFF.

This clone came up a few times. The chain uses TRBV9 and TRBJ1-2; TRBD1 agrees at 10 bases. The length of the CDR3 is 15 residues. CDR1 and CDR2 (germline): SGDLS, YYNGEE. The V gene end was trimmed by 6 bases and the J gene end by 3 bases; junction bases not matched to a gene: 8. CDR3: CASTLTGGADYGYTF. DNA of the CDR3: TGTGCCAGCACCCTGACAGGGGGCGCCGACTATGGCTACACCTTC.